What follows are 4 T cell receptor beta chains derived from one specimen sequenced in a study of CXCR3-negative and CXCR3-positive naive CD8 T cells. It was by 5' RACE with UMI labels that the TRB cDNA libraries were prepared. From its re-call of the 5' RACE reads, TCRdb lists each CDR3 protein once, without DNA. The sample includes roughly 89,000 distinct CDR3 sequences. The sequencing sample was made of naive CXCR3- CD8+ T cells from blood. Subset described: CD45RO-CCR7+CD27+CD95- naive CD8+ T cells lacking CXCR3 (TNR3-). Every receptor here comes from a human donor in good health. Some clones in this sample may be carry-over from other donors' samples.

The chain is built from TRBV20-1 and TRBJ2-3; TCRdb's D call of TRBD1 is untestable without DNA. CDR1 and CDR2 (germline): DFQATT, SNEGSKA (reference sequence). The CDR3 is made up of 18 amino acids. The CDR3 here is CSANTGTGETISTDTQYF.

The chain carries TRBV29-1 and TRBJ2-7; checking the TCRdb D call of TRBD1 is not possible without DNA. Germline V CDR1 and CDR2: SQVTM, ANQGSEA. The CDR3 is 13 residues long. The CDR3 protein is CSVEDLGTYEQYF.

The chain is built from TRBV15 and TRBJ2-3; TCRdb proposes TRBD2, but this gene call is untestable without DNA. CDR1 LNHNV and CDR2 YYDKDF come from the germline V gene (reference sequence). This CDR3 is built from 17 residues. CDR3 sequence: CATSRFGLAGTEHTQYF. Full variable domain (missing parts from reference TRBV15 and TRBJ2-3): DAMVIQNPRYQVTQFGKPVTLSCSQTLNHNVMYWYQQKSSQAPKLLFHYYDKDFNNEADTPDNFQSRRPNTSFCFLDIRSPGLGDTAMYLCATSRFGLAGTEHTQYFGPGTRLTVL.

This chain links TRBV29-1 with TRBJ2-1. The germline CDR1 and CDR2 sequences are SQVTM and ANQGSEA. The CDR3 loop spans 14 amino acids. CDR3 in amino acids: CSVEDITFLNEQFF.